A selection of T cell receptor beta chains follows, all from one sample in a study of spatial heterogeneity in lung cancer. MiXCR, applied by TCRdb to the 5' RACE reads, yields one record per CDR3 protein. Here the sample spans around 4,000 distinct CDR3 sequences, approximately 16% being singletons. This material consisted of PBMCs, taken at surgery. Source of these receptors: a male donor with early-stage non-small cell lung cancer. CDR3s include the opening cysteine and the closing phenylalanine or tryptophan. A D gene is named only where the DNA matches it firmly. Clone size appears in some rows only: once, few, many, or a class for an expanded clone.

>medium-sized|TRBV24-1|TRBJ2-3|NA
CATSVTGTDTQYF
>NA|TRBV20-1|TRBJ2-7|TRBD2
CSAEGLAGGPPHEQYF
>few|TRBV19|TRBJ2-7|NA
CASSIQVGRYEQYF
>NA|TRBV6-5|TRBJ1-5|NA
CASSSIGNQPQHF
>many|TRBV6-5|TRBJ1-2|TRBD1
CASSYLDRERGYTF
>NA|TRBV12-3/TRBV12-4|TRBJ2-7|TRBD2
CASRLAASYEQYF
>NA|TRBV28|TRBJ2-7|TRBD1
CASSTPGQGAMEQYF
>NA|TRBV5-5|TRBJ2-5|NA
CASRPTGTQETQYF
>few|TRBV12-3/TRBV12-4|TRBJ2-7|NA
CASSSHMDWLIGPEQYF
>NA|TRBV18|TRBJ1-1|NA
CASSRSNTEAFF
>medium-sized|TRBV12-3/TRBV12-4|TRBJ2-1|NA
CASGRTTNNEQFF
>few|TRBV20-1|TRBJ2-3|TRBD2
CSARLAGSTDTQYF
>NA|TRBV7-2|TRBJ2-7|NA
CASSLDGSVQQYF
>many|TRBV11-2|TRBJ2-1|TRBD2
CASSLVGRALDEQFF
>NA|TRBV4-3|TRBJ2-3|NA
CASSQDFTDTQYF
>NA|TRBV9|TRBJ1-1|TRBD1
CASSVAYRGTEAFF
>medium-sized|TRBV4-3|TRBJ2-3|TRBD2
CASSPSIAGGSTDTQYF
>medium-sized|TRBV2|TRBJ1-1|TRBD1
CASSETGENTEAFF
>medium-sized|TRBV20-1|TRBJ1-5|NA
CSASPNGRGGTQPQHF
>few|TRBV7-2|TRBJ2-7|NA
CASSLVTGAGYEQYF
>few|TRBV19|TRBJ1-1|TRBD1
CASSTRDRGAIRDTEAFF
>NA|TRBV9|TRBJ1-3|NA
CASSNPLWGESSGNTIYF
>NA|TRBV7-9|TRBJ1-1|NA
CASSLTGRAFF
>NA|TRBV11-3|TRBJ2-1|NA
CASSQAISGKNEQFF
>NA|TRBV29-1|TRBJ2-1|TRBD2
CSVETSGRTYNEQFF